These T cell receptor beta chains were read from a single sample in a study of cytomegalovirus exposure and HLA in healthy donors. TCRdb keeps only in-frame clones here, not all; method: immunoSEQ multiplex PCR. The data hold 200,000 to 300,000 clones, with approximately 84% observed a single time. What was sequenced was PBMCs. Receptors originate from a woman in her thirties or forties in good health and CMV-seropositive. Each CDR3 is given with its conserved first and last residue. The order of the fields is D gene, V gene, CDR3 length, clone size, J gene, CDR3 DNA, CDR3 protein. D genes are given only for firm matches. For some rows the clone size is stated as once, few or many, or as a class when expanded; others skip it.

>TRBD1|TRBV19|17|NA|TRBJ2-4
TGTGCCAGTAGTAAAGGACAGGGGACCATAGCCAAAAACATTCAGTACTTC
CASSKGQGTIAKNIQYF
>TRBD1|TRBV27|15|NA|TRBJ2-2
TGTGCCAGCAGTCGACAGGGGGCAATGACCGGGGAGCTGTTTTTT
CASSRQGAMTGELFF
>TRBD2|TRBV30|13|NA|TRBJ2-7
TGTGCCTGGAGTTTTAGCGGGGTTGGCGAGCAGTACTTC
CAWSFSGVGEQYF
>NA|TRBV7-2|14|NA|TRBJ1-5
TGTGCCAGCAGCACTAGACAGGGCAATCAGCCCCAGCATTTT
CASSTRQGNQPQHF
>NA|TRBV5-4|14|NA|TRBJ2-7
TGTGCCAGCAGCTTAGGCGGGGTTATCTACGAGCAGTACTTC
CASSLGGVIYEQYF
>NA|TRBV19|15|once|TRBJ1-5
TGTGCCAGTAATAGACCGGAGGGTAGCAATCAGCCCCAGCATTTT
CASNRPEGSNQPQHF
>TRBD1|TRBV19|16|once|TRBJ2-2
TGTGCCAGTACGGCACAGGGGGCTTTAAACACCGGGGAGCTGTTTTTT
CASTAQGALNTGELFF
>NA|TRBV27|14|NA|TRBJ2-1
TGTGCCAGCCGCAAGGCTAGCTCCTACAATGAGCAGTTCTTC
CASRKASSYNEQFF
>TRBD2|TRBV2|12|NA|TRBJ2-5
TGTGCCAGCAGAGCGGGAGGGGAGACCCAGTACTTC
CASRAGGETQYF
>TRBD1|TRBV4-3|16|NA|TRBJ1-6
TGCGCCAGCAGCCGGGACAGGTTCTCCTATAATTCACCCCTCCACTTT
CASSRDRFSYNSPLHF
>TRBD2|TRBV19|15|few|TRBJ2-1
TGTGCCAGTAGTACCGGGAGGGCCCCTTACAATGAGCAGTTCTTC
CASSTGRAPYNEQFF
>NA|TRBV19|14|once|TRBJ1-1
TGTGCCAGTAGTATACAGGGCCTGGTCACTGAAGCTTTCTTT
CASSIQGLVTEAFF
>TRBD1|TRBV7-8|20|NA|TRBJ1-5
TGTGCCAGCAGCTTAGTTGGAGGACAGGGGATCGGACTTGGCAATCAGCCCCAGCATTTT
CASSLVGGQGIGLGNQPQHF
>TRBD1|TRBV11-3|15|NA|TRBJ1-2
TGTGCCAGCAGCTTAGACCGGGACAGGGGGTATGGCTACACCTTC
CASSLDRDRGYGYTF
>TRBD1|TRBV5-1|16|few|TRBJ2-7
TGCGCCAGCAGCATATATACAGGGGTCGGTGTCCACGAGCAGTACTTC
CASSIYTGVGVHEQYF
>NA|TRBV19|14|NA|TRBJ2-2
TGTGCCAGTAGTATAACGGGGAACACCGGGGAGCTGTTTTTT
CASSITGNTGELFF
>TRBD1|TRBV5-8|13|NA|TRBJ1-5
TGTGCCGCCTCATGGGGGACAGGGCAGCCCCAGCATTTT
CAASWGTGQPQHF
>TRBD1|TRBV28|15|NA|TRBJ2-2
TGTGCCAGCAGATCGGGACAGGGTAACACCGGGGAGCTGTTTTTT
CASRSGQGNTGELFF
>NA|TRBV28|14|NA|TRBJ2-7
TGTGCCAGCAATTCGATTGGGGCCTCCTACGAGCAGTACTTC
CASNSIGASYEQYF
>NA|TRBV29-1|14|NA|TRBJ1-1
TGCAGCGTTGTCCCCCGACAGTCGAACACTGAAGCTTTCTTT
CSVVPRQSNTEAFF